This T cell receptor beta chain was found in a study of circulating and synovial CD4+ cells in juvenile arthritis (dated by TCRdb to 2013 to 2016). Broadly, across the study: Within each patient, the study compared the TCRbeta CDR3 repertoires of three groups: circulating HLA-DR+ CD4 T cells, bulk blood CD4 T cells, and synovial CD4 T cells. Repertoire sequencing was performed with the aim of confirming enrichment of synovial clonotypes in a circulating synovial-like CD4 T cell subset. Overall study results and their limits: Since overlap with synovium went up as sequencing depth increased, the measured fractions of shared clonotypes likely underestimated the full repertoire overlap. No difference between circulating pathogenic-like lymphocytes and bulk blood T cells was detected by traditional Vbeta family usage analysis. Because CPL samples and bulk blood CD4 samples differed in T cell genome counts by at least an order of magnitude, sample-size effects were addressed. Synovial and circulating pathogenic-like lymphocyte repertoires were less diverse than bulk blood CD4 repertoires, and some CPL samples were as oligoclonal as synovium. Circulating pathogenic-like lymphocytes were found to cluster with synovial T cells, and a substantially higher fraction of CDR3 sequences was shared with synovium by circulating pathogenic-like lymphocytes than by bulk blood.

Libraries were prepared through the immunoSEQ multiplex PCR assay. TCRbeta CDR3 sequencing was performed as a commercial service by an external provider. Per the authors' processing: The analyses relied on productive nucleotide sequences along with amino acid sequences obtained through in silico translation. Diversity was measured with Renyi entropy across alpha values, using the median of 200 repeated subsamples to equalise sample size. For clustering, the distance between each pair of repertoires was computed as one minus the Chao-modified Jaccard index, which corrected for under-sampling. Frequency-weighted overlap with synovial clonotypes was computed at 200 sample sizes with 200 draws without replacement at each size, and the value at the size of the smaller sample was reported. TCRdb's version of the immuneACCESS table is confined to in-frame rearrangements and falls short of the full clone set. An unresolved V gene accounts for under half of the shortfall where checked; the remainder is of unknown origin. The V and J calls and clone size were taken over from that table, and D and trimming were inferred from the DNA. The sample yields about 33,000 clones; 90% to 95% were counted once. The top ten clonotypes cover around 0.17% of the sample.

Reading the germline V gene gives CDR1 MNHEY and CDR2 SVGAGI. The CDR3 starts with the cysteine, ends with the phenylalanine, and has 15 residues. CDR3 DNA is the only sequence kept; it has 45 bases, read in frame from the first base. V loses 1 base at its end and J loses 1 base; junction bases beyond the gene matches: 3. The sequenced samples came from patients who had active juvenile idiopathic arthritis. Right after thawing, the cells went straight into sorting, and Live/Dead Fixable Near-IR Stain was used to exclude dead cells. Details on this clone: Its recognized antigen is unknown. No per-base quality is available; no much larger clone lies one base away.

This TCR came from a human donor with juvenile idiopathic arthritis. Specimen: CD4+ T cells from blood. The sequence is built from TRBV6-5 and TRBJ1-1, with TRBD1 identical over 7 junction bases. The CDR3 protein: CASSYWGQTNTEAFF. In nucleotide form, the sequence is TGTGCCAGCAGTTACTGGGGACAGACGAACACTGAAGCTTTCTTT.